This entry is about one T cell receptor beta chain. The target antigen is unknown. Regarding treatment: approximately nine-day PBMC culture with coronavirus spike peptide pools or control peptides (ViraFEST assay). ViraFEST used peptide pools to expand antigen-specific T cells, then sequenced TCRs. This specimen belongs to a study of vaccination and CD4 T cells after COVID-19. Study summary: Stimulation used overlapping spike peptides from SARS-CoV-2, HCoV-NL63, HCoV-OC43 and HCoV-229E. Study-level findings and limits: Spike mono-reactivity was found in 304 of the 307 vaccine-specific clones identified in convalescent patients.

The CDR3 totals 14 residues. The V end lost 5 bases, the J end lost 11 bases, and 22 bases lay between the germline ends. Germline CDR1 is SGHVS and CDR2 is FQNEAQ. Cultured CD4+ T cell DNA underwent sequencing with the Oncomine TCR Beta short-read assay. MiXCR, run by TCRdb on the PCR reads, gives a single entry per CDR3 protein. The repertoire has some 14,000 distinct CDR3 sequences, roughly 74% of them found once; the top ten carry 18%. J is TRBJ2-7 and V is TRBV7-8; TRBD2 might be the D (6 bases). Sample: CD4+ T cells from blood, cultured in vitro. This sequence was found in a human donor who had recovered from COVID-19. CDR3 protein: CASSTRTTIHPKYF. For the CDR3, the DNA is TGTGCCAGCAGCACAAGGACTACAATTCACCCCAAGTACTTC.